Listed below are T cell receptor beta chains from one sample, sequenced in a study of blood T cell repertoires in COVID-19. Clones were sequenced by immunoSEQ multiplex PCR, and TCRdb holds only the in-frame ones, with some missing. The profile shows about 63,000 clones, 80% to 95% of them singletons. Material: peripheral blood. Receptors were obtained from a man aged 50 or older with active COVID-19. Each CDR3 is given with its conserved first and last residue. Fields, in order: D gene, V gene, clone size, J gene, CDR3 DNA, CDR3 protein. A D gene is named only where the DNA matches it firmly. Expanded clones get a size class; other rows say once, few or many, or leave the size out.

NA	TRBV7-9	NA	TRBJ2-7	TGTGCCAGCAGCTACCAGGGGGAGCAGTACTTC	CASSYQGEQYF
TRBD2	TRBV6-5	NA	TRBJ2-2	TGTGCTATCAAACTAGCGGGAGGGTTCACCGGGGAGCTGTTTTTT	CAIKLAGGFTGELFF
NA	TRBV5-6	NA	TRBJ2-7	TGTGCCAGCAGCTTGGAAACAGGGTACGAGCAGTACTTC	CASSLETGYEQYF
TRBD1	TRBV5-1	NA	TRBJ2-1	TGCGCCAGCAGCTTCACCGGGACAGGGGGTGGGGTGGTCAATGAGCAGTTCTTC	CASSFTGTGGGVVNEQFF
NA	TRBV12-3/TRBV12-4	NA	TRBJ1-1	TGTGCCAGCAGTTTTGGGCGACCCACTGAAGCTTTCTTT	CASSFGRPTEAFF
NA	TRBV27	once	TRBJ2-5	TGTGCCAGCAGTTTCAGGATTCAAGAGACCCAGTACTTC	CASSFRIQETQYF
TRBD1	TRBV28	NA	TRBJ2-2	TGTGCCAGCAGGTCGGGACAGCGCACCGGGGAGCTGTTTTTT	CASRSGQRTGELFF
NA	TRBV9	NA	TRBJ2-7	TGTGCCAGCAGCGTAGGGGAGCCGCGGGACGGAGCCTACGAGCAGTACTTC	CASSVGEPRDGAYEQYF
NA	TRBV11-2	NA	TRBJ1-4	TGTGCCAGCAGCTTATATGGTTGGACAGCAACTAATGAAAAACTGTTTTTT	CASSLYGWTATNEKLFF
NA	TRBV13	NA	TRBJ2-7	TGTGCCAGCAGCTTATGGGGCGCTTATTACGAGCAGTACTTC	CASSLWGAYYEQYF
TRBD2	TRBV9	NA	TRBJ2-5	TGTGCCAAGAAACTAGCGGGGGGGTTCCGTGGAGAGACCCAGTACTTC	CAKKLAGGFRGETQYF
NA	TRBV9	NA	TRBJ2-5	TGTGCCAGCAGCGTAGCGGGGGTCATCCAAGAGACCCAGTACTTC	CASSVAGVIQETQYF
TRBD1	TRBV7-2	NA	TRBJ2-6	TGTGCCAGCAGCGAAGGGGGCGCTGGGGCCAACGTCCTGACTTTC	CASSEGGAGANVLTF
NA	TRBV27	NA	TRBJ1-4	TGTGCCAGCGGCCCTCAGGGGTTTGCAACTAATGAAAAACTGTTTTTT	CASGPQGFATNEKLFF
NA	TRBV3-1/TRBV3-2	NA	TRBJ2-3	TGTGCCAGCAGCCAAGGGGGTGGGGCTGGAGATACGCAGTATTTT	CASSQGGGAGDTQYF
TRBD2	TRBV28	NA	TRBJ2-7	TGTGCCAGCAGTTTTGTAACTAGCGGGAGGCTTGGATCGTCCTACGAGCAGTACTTC	CASSFVTSGRLGSSYEQYF
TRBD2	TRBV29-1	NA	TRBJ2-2	TGCAGCGTTGGACTAGCGGGAGGGCCGGGGGAGCTGTTTTTT	CSVGLAGGPGELFF
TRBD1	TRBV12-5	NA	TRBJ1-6	TGTGCTAGTGGACCCTATCCACCCGGACAGGGGTATTCACCCCTCCACTTT	CASGPYPPGQGYSPLHF
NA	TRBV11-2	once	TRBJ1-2	TGTGCCAGCCGTCGTTTGGGCTCCTATGGCTACACCTTC	CASRRLGSYGYTF
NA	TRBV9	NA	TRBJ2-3	TGTGCCAGCAAGGAGGGGGCGCAAACAGATACGCAGTATTTT	CASKEGAQTDTQYF
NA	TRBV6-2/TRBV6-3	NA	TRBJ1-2	TGTGCCAGCAGCCCCCAGTCCGGGAAAACTTCGATGTACAATAACTATGGCTACACCTTC	CASSPQSGKTSMYNNYGYTF
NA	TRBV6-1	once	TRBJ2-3	TGTGCCAGCAGTGAGACGGTGGGGGGTACGCAGTATTTT	CASSETVGGTQYF
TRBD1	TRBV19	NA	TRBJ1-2	TGTGCCAGTAGTATCGGGACAGGCGCGGAGTCTTCGGGCTACACCTTC	CASSIGTGAESSGYTF
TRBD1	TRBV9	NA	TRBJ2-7	TGTGCCAGCAGCCCCGGGACAGGGGGCCCCTACGAGCAGTACTTC	CASSPGTGGPYEQYF
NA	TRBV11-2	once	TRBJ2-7	TGTGCCAGCAGCTCTCCAGATGAGCAGTACTTC	CASSSPDEQYF
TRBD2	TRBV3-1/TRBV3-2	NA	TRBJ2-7	TGTGCCAGCAGCCGGGGGACTAGCGGGACCTACGAGCAGTACTTC	CASSRGTSGTYEQYF
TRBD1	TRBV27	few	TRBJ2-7	TGTGCCAGCAGTTTGGACAGGGGAGCCGAGCAGTACTTC	CASSLDRGAEQYF
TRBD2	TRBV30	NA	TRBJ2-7	TGTGCCTGGAGCCATAGCGGGAACTACGAGCAGTACTTC	CAWSHSGNYEQYF
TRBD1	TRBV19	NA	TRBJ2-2	TGTGCCACTCGGGACAGGGATGTTGCCGGGGAGCTGTTTTTT	CATRDRDVAGELFF
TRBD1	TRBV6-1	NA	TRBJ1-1	TGTGCCAGCAGTGAAGAAGCAGGGGGGACTGAAGCTTTCTTT	CASSEEAGGTEAFF
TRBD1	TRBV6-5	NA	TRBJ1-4	TGTGCCAGCAGCGTAGACAGGGGTGGTGAAAAACTGTTTTTT	CASSVDRGGEKLFF
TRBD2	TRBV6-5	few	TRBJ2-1	TGTGCCAGCACGGTCCCGGGACTAGTGGGTAATGAGCAGTTCTTC	CASTVPGLVGNEQFF
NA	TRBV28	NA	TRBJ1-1	TGTGCCAGTCTACCAGGGCGATGGACTGAAGCTTTCTTT	CASLPGRWTEAFF
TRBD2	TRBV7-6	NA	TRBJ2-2	TGTGCCAGCAGCAAGTGGTCGGGAGGAAATGACGGGGAGCTGTTTTTT	CASSKWSGGNDGELFF
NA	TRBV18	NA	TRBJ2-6	TGTGCCAGCTCACCCGTCGGTGGGGCCAACGTCCTGACTTTC	CASSPVGGANVLTF